The clone carrying this T cell receptor beta chain was recorded at least ten times. The data were obtained in a study of regulatory T cells in long-lasting Graves disease. Study context: Graves' patients, diagnosed recently, had received antithyroid drugs under 3 months.

Building of the TCR beta libraries involved iRepertoire HTBI primers and Arm-PCR of CDR3 regions. Original handling: Identified across the samples were 55 to 75 TRBV segments and roughly 14 TRBJ segments. TCRdb processed the multiplex PCR reads anew with MiXCR; each CDR3 protein has one entry. TCRdb's processing, not the authors', yielded these V and J calls. The table shows around 400,000 distinct CDR3 sequences, with 15% occurring only once. Time point defined: newly diagnosed GD, antithyroid drugs for less than 3 months. TCR sequences were obtained from RNA taken from PBMCs. The CDR3 sequence is 12 residues long. Trimming removed 1 base at V and 14 bases at J, with 11 bases between. Germline V lookup: CDR1 LGHDT, CDR2 YNNKEL (reference sequence).

The chain links TRBV3-1 to TRBJ1-4; D may be TRBD1 (6 bases). The sequence was collected from a female donor with Graves disease. Sequencing used peripheral blood mononuclear cells (PBMCs), obtained at new diagnosis, from a patient treated with antithyroid drugs. CDR3 nucleotide sequence: TGTGCCAGCAGCCAAGTGGGGGCTAGGCTGTTTTTT. This codes for CASSQVGARLFF.